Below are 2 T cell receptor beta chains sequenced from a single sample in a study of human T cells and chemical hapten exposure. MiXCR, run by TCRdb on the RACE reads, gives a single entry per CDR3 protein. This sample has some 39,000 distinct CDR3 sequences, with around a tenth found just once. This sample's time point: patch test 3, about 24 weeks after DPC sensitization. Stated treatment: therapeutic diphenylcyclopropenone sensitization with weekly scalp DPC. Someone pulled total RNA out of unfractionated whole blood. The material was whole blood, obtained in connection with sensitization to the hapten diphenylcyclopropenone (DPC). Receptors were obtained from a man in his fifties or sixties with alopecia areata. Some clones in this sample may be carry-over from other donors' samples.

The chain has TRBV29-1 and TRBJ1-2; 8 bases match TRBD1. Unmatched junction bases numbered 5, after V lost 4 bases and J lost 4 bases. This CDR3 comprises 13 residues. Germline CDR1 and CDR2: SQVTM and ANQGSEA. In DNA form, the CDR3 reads TGCAGCGTTGTGGGACAGGATTCCTATGGCTACACCTTC. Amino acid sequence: CSVVGQDSYGYTF. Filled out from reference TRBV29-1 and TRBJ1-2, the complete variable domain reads SAVISQKPSRDICQRGTSLTIQCQVDSQVTMMFWYRQQPGQSLTLIATANQGSEATYESGFVIDKFPISRPNLTFSTLTVSNMSPEDSSIYLCSVVGQDSYGYTFGSGTRLTVV.

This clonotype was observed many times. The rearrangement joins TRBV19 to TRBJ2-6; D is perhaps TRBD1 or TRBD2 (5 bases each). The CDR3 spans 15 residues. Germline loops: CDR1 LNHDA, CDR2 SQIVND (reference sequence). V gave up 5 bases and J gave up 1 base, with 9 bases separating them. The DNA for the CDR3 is TGTGCCAGTAGTGGGGACCCATCTGGGGCCAACGTCCTGACTTTC. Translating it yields CASSGDPSGANVLTF.